This entry describes one T cell receptor beta chain. This sample's time point: before trial treatment. Each donor was administered nivolumab, ipilimumab, aspirin, low-dose cyclophosphamide and low-dose radiotherapy. With TRAV- and TRBV-specific primers, first-strand cDNA was made, covering the alpha and beta chains. PCR amplification of the TCRs was performed with Phusion for 20 PCR cycles, and it relied on a constant-region primer together with a V-primer adapter. TCRdb re-called the reads through MiXCR, storing one row per CDR3 protein. The data contain 54,000 or so distinct CDR3 sequences, under 30% of them singletons. This entry comes from a study of low-dose radiotherapy and immunotherapy resistance in tumors. Study context: Every two weeks, the protocol called for intravenous cyclophosphamide at 200 mg/m2. It was given one day before each radiation and immunotherapy administration.

The clonotype was recovered from a male donor with prostate cancer. The sequences come from PBMCs, collected before treatment.

Here the CDR3 DNA reads TGCAGCGTCACGACTAGCGGGAGATACAATGAGCAGTTCTTC. Translation: CSVTTSGRYNEQFF. The chain combines TRBV29-1 with TRBJ2-1, with TRBD2 matching over 12 bases. The CDR3 consists of 14 residues. From germline, CDR1 is SQVTM and CDR2 ANQGSEA. Trimming took 6 bases from V and 4 from J; bases not matched to a gene: 4.